Each of the 3 T cell receptor beta chains below was sequenced from the same sample in a study of T cell changes during pregnancy in multiple sclerosis. This table comes from immunoSEQ multiplex PCR, and its TCRdb copy is limited to in-frame clones, with some not included. Of 64,000 or so clones in the sample, approximately 90% are singletons; the top ten hold approximately 2.2%. The input for sequencing was peripheral blood, taken in the first trimester of pregnancy. The source of these receptors is a female donor with multiple sclerosis, enrolled in a pregnancy study.

This clone was recorded only once. The chain has TRBV7-2 and TRBJ2-5, with a tentative D call TRBD1 (5 bases). In germline, CDR1 is SGHTA, CDR2 FQGNSA. V dropped 5 bases and J dropped 0 bases, with 16 bases sitting between them. The CDR3 totals 16 residues. DNA of the CDR3: TGTGCCAGCAGCCCCCAGGGTGCAGGCTACCAAGAGACCCAGTACTTC. Encoded protein: CASSPQGAGYQETQYF.

The chain combines TRBV9 with TRBJ1-1; D gene uncertain. The V end lost 0 bases, the J end lost 2 bases, and 5 bases lay between the germline ends. Germline CDR1 SGDLS, CDR2 YYNGEE. There are 13 residues in the CDR3. The CDR3 sequence is CASSVESNTEAFF. The CDR3, as DNA: TGTGCCAGCAGCGTAGAGAGTAACACTGAAGCTTTCTTT.

The rearrangement joins TRBV19 to TRBJ1-1, with 12 bases aligning to TRBD1. This CDR3 is 14 amino acids long. V dropped 6 bases and J dropped 5; count of bases not matched to a gene: 4. CDR1 and CDR2 (germline): LNHDA, SQIVND (reference sequence). CDR3 residues: CASRGDRGLTEAFF. The CDR3, as DNA: TGTGCCAGTAGGGGGGACAGGGGGCTTACTGAAGCTTTCTTT.